The 10 T cell receptor beta chains in this list originate from one sample, sequenced in a study of T cell repertoires in cytomegalovirus infection. These receptors have no identified antigens. TCRdb used MiXCR to reprocess the reads, holding one entry per CDR3 protein. The data contain approximately 730,000 distinct CDR3 sequences, about 29% of them singletons. This specimen was cultured CD8+ T cells from PBMCs, taken from culture after CMV antigen stimulation. The receptors were gathered from a human donor in good health (CMV status not recorded). Some clones in this sample may be carry-over from other donors' samples.

The chain has TRBV27 and TRBJ2-1, with D maybe TRBD2 (6 bases). The V and J ends lost 10 bases and 4 bases respectively, with 11 bases between them. The CDR3 spans 12 residues. From germline, CDR1 is MNHEY and CDR2 SMNVEV (reference sequence). The CDR3 nucleotides are TGTGCCATCGGACTACCGTACAATGAGCAGTTCTTC. Its protein product is CAIGLPYNEQFF.

J is TRBJ1-6 and V is TRBV20-1; 7 nucleotides match TRBD1. CDR1 DFQATT and CDR2 SNEGSKA come from the germline V gene (reference sequence). This CDR3 has 15 residues. The V segment lost 0 bases and the J segment 10 bases; nucleotides outside the gene matches: 9. CDR3 in amino acids: CSARDFAGGESPLHF. The CDR3 DNA follows: TGCAGTGCTAGAGATTTCGCAGGGGGTGAGTCACCCCTCCACTTT.

Many counts were recorded for this clonotype. The V gene is TRBV7-2, the J gene TRBJ2-5; TRBD2 aligns across 9 bases. Germline CDR1 SGHTA, CDR2 FQGNSA. There are 16 residues in the CDR3. V lost 4 bases, J lost 4 bases, and 10 bases stayed unmatched. CDR3 sequence: CASSSYSGGSGETQYF. CDR3 coding DNA: TGTGCCAGCAGCTCCTATAGCGGGGGATCAGGAGAGACCCAGTACTTC.

This clonotype was found a few times. The J gene is TRBJ1-4, the V gene TRBV12-5; TRBD1 matches at 12 bases. The germline CDR1 and CDR2 sequences are LGHNT and FRNRAP. With V trimmed by 5 bases and J by 7 bases, 8 bases remained unmatched. The CDR3 runs to 16 residues. CDR3 sequence (DNA): TGTGCTAGTGGTCAAGGGACAGGGGGCGAACCTGAAAAACTGTTTTTT. Translation gives CASGQGTGGEPEKLFF.

The chain has TRBV27 and TRBJ1-2; D is unresolved. Trimming removed 8 bases from V and 8 bases from J, with 12 bases in between. The CDR3 is 11 residues long. The germline V gene has CDR1 MNHEY and CDR2 SMNVEV (reference sequence). The CDR3 sequence: CASFSLVGYTF. Written as DNA, the CDR3 is TGTGCCAGCTTTTCCTTAGTCGGCTACACCTTC.

The table lists this clonotype with many counts. The chain is built from TRBV7-8 and TRBJ1-5; D is unresolved. CDR3 length: 15 residues. The germline gives CDR1 SGHVS, CDR2 FQNEAQ. The V and J ends lost 5 bases and 8 bases respectively, with 19 bases between them. The CDR3 DNA sequence: TGTGCCAGCAGCCCGGACCCGACGGCGTTAGAGCCCCAGCATTTT. Encoded protein: CASSPDPTALEPQHF. Together with reference TRBV7-8 and TRBJ1-5, the CDR3 gives the full variable domain: GAGVSQSPRYKVAKRGQDVALRCDPISGHVSLFWYQQALGQGPEFLTYFQNEAQLDKSGLPSDRFFAERPEGSVSTLKIQRTQQEDSAVYLCASSPDPTALEPQHFGDGTRLSIL.

Worth noting for this clonotype: A much larger clone lies a single base off, so this may be a read error. J is TRBJ2-1 and V is TRBV7-2; TRBD2 matches 11 bases. The CDR3 has 15 residues. Germline values: CDR1 SGHTA, CDR2 FQGNSA. The trim removed 6 bases at V and 6 bases at J, leaving 7 bases unmatched. The CDR3: CASSTTSGSTNEQFF. The DNA for the CDR3 is TGTGCCAGCAGTACCACTAGCGGGAGCACCAATGAGCAGTTCTTC.

This clonotype was counted between two and nine times. V is TRBV12-3 or TRBV12-4 and J is TRBJ2-7; TRBD1 matches 7 bases. The CDR3 runs to 14 residues. The J segment lost 5 bases and the V segment lost 5 bases, leaving 9 bases of the junction unmatched. The CDR3, as DNA: TGTGCCAGCAGTCACACTCCGACAGGGAACGAGCAGTACGTC. Protein product: CASSHTPTGNEQYV.

This clonotype was seen only a few times. The rearrangement joins TRBV10-3 to TRBJ1-1; D possibly corresponds to TRBD1 (6 bases). CDR1 ENHRY and CDR2 SYGVKD come from the germline V gene. With 3 bases removed from V and 5 bases from J, the gap between germline ends came to 16 bases. The CDR3 sequence is 15 residues long. Here the CDR3 reads CAISDVGGRGTEAFF. The DNA of the CDR3 is TGTGCCATCAGTGACGTTGGGGGGCGCGGGACTGAAGCTTTCTTT.

The chain uses TRBV28 and TRBJ1-3; TRBD1 matches at 8 bases. The J segment lost 2 bases and the V segment lost 6 bases, leaving 12 bases of the junction unmatched. The CDR3 consists of 17 residues. Germline CDR1 reads MDHEN; CDR2 reads SYDVKM. DNA of the CDR3: TGTGCCAGCAGAACAGTTAGACAACAGGGGGCTGGAAACACCATATATTTT. Amino acid sequence: CASRTVRQQGAGNTIYF.